This T cell receptor beta chain was sequenced in a study of T cell responses to AZD1222 COVID-19 vaccine. The germline V gene encodes CDR1 MNHEY and CDR2 SVGEGT. This CDR3 is built from 13 residues. V lost 4 bases to trimming and J lost 5 bases, with 11 bases between them. Sequencing used immunoSEQ multiplex PCR; TCRdb keeps in-frame clones, though not all of them. This sample carries roughly 150,000 clones, around nine tenths of them seen once, and the ten largest clones take around 0.99%. The sample was peripheral blood, taken 28 days after the second AZD1222 dose. The receptor's source is an adult who received the AZD1222 COVID-19 vaccine. The chain carries TRBV6-2 or TRBV6-3 and TRBJ1-1; D is ambiguous. CDR3 in amino acids: CASSFDRRTEAFF. CDR3 bases: TGTGCCAGCAGTTTTGACCGTAGGACTGAAGCTTTCTTT.